The 12 T cell receptor beta chains reported below all come from one sample, sequenced in a study of spatial heterogeneity in lung cancer (dated by TCRdb to the late 2010s). General findings and caveats noted by the study authors: The tumor nonsynonymous mutation count correlated with the number of expanded alpha and beta TCRs within the tumor.

The time point label corresponds to: sample taken at primary tumor resection. The library was built by means of 5' RACE. Sequencing used a NextSeq 500. TCRdb reran the public reads through fastp at Q25 and MiXCR, keeping productive beta chains. Each entry is one CDR3 protein sequence, shown with its most common DNA and genes. The sample records over a thousand distinct CDR3 sequences, 8% to 10% of which are singletons. The ten largest clones add up to 38% of the sample. These receptors are not linked to any known antigen. The source material was lung tumor tissue, sampled at surgery. These receptors all stem from a female donor with early-stage non-small cell lung cancer.

This clonotype is large (0.1 to 1%). The rearrangement uses TRBV7-2 and TRBJ2-2, with 8 bases aligning to TRBD2. Germline loops: CDR1 SGHTA, CDR2 FQGNSA. J was trimmed by 0 bases and V by 5 bases; bases with no gene match: 5. The CDR3 is 16 residues long. CDR3 in DNA: TGTGCCAGCAGCCCGACTAGCGCTTCGAACACCGGGGAGCTGTTTTTT. This translates into CASSPTSASNTGELFF. The whole variable domain, filled in from reference TRBV7-2 and TRBJ2-2, reads GAGVSQSPSNKVTEKGKDVELRCDPISGHTALYWYRQSLGQGLEFLIYFQGNSAPDKSGLPSDRFSAERTGGSVSTLTIQRTQQEDSAVYLCASSPTSASNTGELFFGEGSRLTVL.

By sample share, this clonotype is medium-sized. J is TRBJ2-3 and V is TRBV7-9; 14 nucleotides line up with TRBD2. The germline CDR1 and CDR2 sequences are SEHNR and FQNEAQ (reference sequence). J lost 14 bases, V lost 5 bases, and 18 bases had no gene match. The CDR3 runs to 17 residues. This chain's CDR3 is CASSPSWTSGGHRQLYF. The CDR3 bases are TGTGCCAGCAGCCCATCCTGGACTAGCGGGGGGCACCGGCAGCTGTATTTT.

This clonotype is medium-sized within its sample. V usage is TRBV7-2 and J usage is TRBJ2-2, with TRBD2 as a possible D gene (5 bases). V lost 1 base, J lost 2 bases, and 23 bases lay in between. Germline CDR1 reads SGHTA; CDR2 reads FQGNSA. There are 20 residues in the CDR3. CDR3 amino acids: CASSLVVLRVRLSNTGELFF. The CDR3 bases are TGTGCCAGCAGCTTAGTCGTGTTACGGGTCAGACTATCAAACACCGGGGAGCTGTTTTTT. Full variable domain (missing parts from reference TRBV7-2 and TRBJ2-2): GAGVSQSPSNKVTEKGKDVELRCDPISGHTALYWYRQSLGQGLEFLIYFQGNSAPDKSGLPSDRFSAERTGGSVSTLTIQRTQQEDSAVYLCASSLVVLRVRLSNTGELFFGEGSRLTVL.

The CDR3 sequence: CATSGTIGTGGSYNEQFF. The CDR3 nucleotides read TGTGCCACCAGTGGTACTATTGGGACAGGGGGCTCCTACAATGAGCAGTTCTTC. The chain employs TRBV24-1 and TRBJ2-1; 11 bases fit TRBD1. The CDR3 spans 18 residues. The V and J ends lost 5 bases and 0 bases, in that order; junction bases with no gene match: 8. Germline V CDR1 and CDR2: KGHDR, SFDVKD.

This clonotype is medium-sized in the sample. This chain connects TRBV20-1 to TRBJ2-5; a weak D match, TRBD2 (5 bases). Germline loops: CDR1 DFQATT, CDR2 SNEGSKA (reference sequence). The CDR3 is 12 residues long. V gave up 0 bases and J gave up 10 bases, with 12 bases separating them. The CDR3 loop is CSARDDSSVQYF. DNA for the CDR3: TGCAGTGCTAGAGATGATAGTAGCGTCCAGTACTTC.

In its sample, this clonotype is medium-sized (0.01 to 0.1%). This chain links TRBV5-4 with TRBJ2-3, with 7 bases lining up with TRBD1. The CDR3 runs to 18 residues. V was pared by 4 bases and J by 0 bases, with 14 bases of the junction left unmatched. CDR1 is SGHNT, CDR2 YYREEE, per germline (reference sequence). CDR3 sequence (DNA): TGTGCCAGCAGCCCGAACCGACAGGGATTTGATAGCACAGATACGCAGTATTTT. Translation gives CASSPNRQGFDSTDTQYF.

The V gene is TRBV7-9, the J gene TRBJ2-4, with no clear D. V lost 6 bases and J lost 1, with 16 bases in between. Germline-derived CDR1 and CDR2 are SEHNR and FQNEAQ (reference sequence). The CDR3 consists of 16 residues. CDR3 nucleotide sequence: TGTGCCAGCAGTCGTACAGTCCTTATGGCCAAAAACATTCAGTACTTC. The encoded protein is CASSRTVLMAKNIQYF.

This clonotype is termed medium-sized (0.01 to 0.1%). The chain is built from TRBV4-2 and TRBJ2-1; D gene uncertain. The CDR3 length is 11 residues. V dropped 4 bases and J dropped 6 bases, with 4 bases sitting between them. CDR1 and CDR2 from the germline V gene are LGHNA and YNFKEQ. For the CDR3, the DNA is TGTGCCAGCAGCCCTGGCAATGAGCAGTTCTTC. Translation gives CASSPGNEQFF.

This clonotype is termed large. The rearrangement uses TRBV6-5 and TRBJ2-1, with a possible D match to TRBD2 (6 bases). V lost 10 bases, J lost 3 bases, and 19 bases lay in between. In germline, CDR1 is MNHEY, CDR2 SVGAGI. The CDR3 totals 15 residues. CDR3 nucleotides: TGTGCCACCCCCAAACTAGCATCCTACTACAATGAGCAGTTCTTC. The encoded protein is CATPKLASYYNEQFF.

This clonotype rates as large. The chain joins TRBV20-1 to TRBJ2-1; 8 bases line up with TRBD2. V gave up 6 bases and J gave up 4 bases; unmatched junction bases: 11. There are 15 residues in the CDR3. Germline assignment: CDR1 DFQATT and CDR2 SNEGSKA (reference sequence). CDR3 sequence: CSAITGGRLYNEQFF. For the CDR3, the DNA is TGCAGTGCAATAACGGGGGGGCGATTGTACAATGAGCAGTTCTTC.

Sample share makes this clonotype medium-sized. The chain uses TRBV28 and TRBJ2-5; D ambiguous. This CDR3 has 13 amino acids. CDR1 and CDR2 from the germline V gene are MDHEN and SYDVKM. V dropped 2 bases and J dropped 5 bases, with 9 bases sitting between them. This CDR3 reads CASSLVGSETQYF. CDR3 coding DNA: TGTGCCAGCAGTTTAGTGGGGTCCGAGACCCAGTACTTC.

By frequency in the sample, this clonotype is medium-sized. V and J are TRBV9 and TRBJ2-2; D gene unclear. V lost 0 bases to trimming and J lost 4 bases, with 10 bases between them. CDR1 and CDR2 from the germline V gene are SGDLS and YYNGEE. The length of the CDR3 is 15 residues. The CDR3 spells CASSVGGSSTGELFF. Here the CDR3 DNA reads TGTGCCAGCAGCGTAGGGGGTAGCAGCACCGGGGAGCTGTTTTTT.